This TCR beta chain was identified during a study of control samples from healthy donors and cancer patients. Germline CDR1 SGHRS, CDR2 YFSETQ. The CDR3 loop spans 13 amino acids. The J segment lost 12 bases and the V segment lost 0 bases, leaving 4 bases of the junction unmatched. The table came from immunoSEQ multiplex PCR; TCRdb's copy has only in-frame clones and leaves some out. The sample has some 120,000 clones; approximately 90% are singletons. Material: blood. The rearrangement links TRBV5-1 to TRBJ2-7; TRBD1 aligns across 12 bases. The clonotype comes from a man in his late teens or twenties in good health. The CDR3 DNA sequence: TGCGCCAGCAGCTTGGATGGGACAGGGGGCTCGTACTTC. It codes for CASSLDGTGGSYF.